The source of this TCR beta chain is a study of Ad26.COV2.S vaccination and SARS-CoV-2 variants. This clone was observed a few times. Its antigen is undetermined. The CDR3 runs 17 residues. Per germline, CDR1 SGHAT and CDR2 FQDESV (reference sequence). Trimming took 0 bases from V and 5 from J, leaving 20 bases between them. As to treatment: roughly 18 received Ad26.COV2.S at low or high dose, single or two shots; roughly five received placebo; per-sample allocation not given. Samples were taken on day 63 after the first vaccine or placebo injection. The sample came from a Boston adult aged 18-55 years. The study used a vaccine consisting of an Ad26 vector that expressed Wuhan-strain SARS-CoV-2 spike. Using immunoSEQ multiplex PCR, the repertoire was profiled, and TCRdb retains in-frame clones only, with some absent. Counted here are around 300,000 clones, 80% to 90% occurring once; the ten biggest clones make up just under 5%.

Study results and limitations: Vaccinated and placebo-treated recipients had similar non-spike TCR breadth. Compared with placebo recipients, vaccine recipients had higher spike-specific TCR breadth.

The receptor was derived from a person between 18 and 60 years old who received the Ad26.COV2.S COVID-19 vaccine or a placebo. Source: peripheral blood, taken in a trial of Ad26.COV2.S vaccine versus placebo. V is TRBV11-1 and J is TRBJ2-7; a possible D gene is TRBD2 (5 bases). CDR3 coding DNA: TGTGCCAGCAGCTTAGCTTTCGGGGTAAGAGCAACCGACGAGCAGTACTTC. Its protein product is CASSLAFGVRATDEQYF.